The 13 T cell receptor beta chains presented below share a single source sample, sequenced in a study of shared clonotypes between healthy human individuals. The data were produced by immunoSEQ multiplex PCR, yet TCRdb's version contains in-frame clones alone and is incomplete. Here the sample spans under 2,000,000 clones, about 94% being singletons. It was CD45RO-negative cells, positively selected for CCR7, that made up naive CD8 cells, with terminally differentiated effector memory CD45RA+ cells excluded. Sequenced material: naive CD8+ T cells sorted from blood. These receptors were taken from a man younger than 35 in good health.

The chain combines TRBV6-1 with TRBJ2-1; D unresolved. The CDR3 has 12 amino acids. Trimming took off 1 base at V and 8 bases at J, with 6 bases between the two ends. Germline V gene data show CDR1 as MNHNS and CDR2 as SASEGT. CDR3 nucleotide sequence: TGTGCCAGCAGTGAAGGGAGCCATGAGCAGTTCTTC. Amino acid sequence: CASSEGSHEQFF.

This clone has just a few counts. V and J are TRBV28 and TRBJ1-2, with 8 bases fitting TRBD1. The germline V gene encodes CDR1 MDHEN and CDR2 SYDVKM. The CDR3 has 15 residues. Trimming cost V 4 bases and J 0 bases; bases outside gene matches: 4. In nucleotides, the CDR3 is TGTGCCAGCAGTTCGACAGGGGAGGCTAACTATGGCTACACCTTC. Encoded protein: CASSSTGEANYGYTF.

The chain joins TRBV28 to TRBJ2-3; D uncertain. The CDR3 is 15 residues long. CDR1 and CDR2 from the germline V gene are MDHEN and SYDVKM. Trimming shortened V by 4 bases and J by 3 bases, and 14 bases separated the two germline ends. The CDR3 nucleotides are TGTGCCAGCAGTTCTCTTGGGGTAGGAACAGATACGCAGTATTTT. This sequence encodes CASSSLGVGTDTQYF.

The chain carries TRBV13 and TRBJ2-7; D ambiguous. From germline, CDR1 is PRHDT and CDR2 FYEKMQ (reference sequence). The CDR3 spans 14 residues. Trimming removed 4 bases from V and 3 bases from J, with 13 bases in between. Here the CDR3 DNA reads TGTGCCAGCAGCTCCCCGGCGGTGGGCTACGAGCAGTACTTC. This gives the protein CASSSPAVGYEQYF.

The chain's CDR3 is CASSVGSSGSRETQYF. CDR3 DNA sequence: TGTGCCAGCAGCGTAGGATCTAGCGGGAGCAGAGAGACCCAGTACTTC. The J gene is TRBJ2-5, the V gene TRBV9; 10 bases agree with TRBD2. Looked up from germline, CDR1 is SGDLS and CDR2 is YYNGEE. The ends lost 0 bases at V and 4 bases at J; junction bases unmatched: 6. The CDR3 runs 16 residues. Using reference TRBV9 and TRBJ2-5 for the parts outside the CDR3, the full variable domain is DSGVTQTPKHLITATGQRVTLRCSPRSGDLSVYWYQQSLDQGLQFLIQYYNGEERAKGNILERFSAQQFPDLHSELNLSSLELGDSALYFCASSVGSSGSRETQYFGPGTRLLVL.

This clone has only one observation. One junction end does not reproduce the germline sequence, and a read error may be involved. J is TRBJ2-3 and V is TRBV7-7, with TRBD2 identical over 13 bases. Germline V gene lookup returns CDR1 SSHAT and CDR2 FNYEAQ (reference sequence). The CDR3 has 16 amino acids. The CDR3 coding sequence is TGTGCTAGCAGCAACGGACTAGCGGGAGTCACAGATACGCAGTATTTT. Its protein is CASSNGLAGVTDTQYF.

The chain carries TRBV5-4 and TRBJ2-5, with D perhaps TRBD1 or TRBD2 (5 bases each). Per the germline V gene, CDR1 is SGHNT and CDR2 is YYREEE (reference sequence). V shed 0 bases and J shed 2 bases, with 14 bases lying between them. The CDR3 consists of 16 residues. CDR3 sequence reads: CASSLAGAGTQETQYF. The CDR3 coding sequence is TGTGCCAGCAGCTTGGCCGGGGCGGGTACACAAGAGACCCAGTACTTC.

The chain combines TRBV9 with TRBJ2-1; the match to TRBD1 covers 8 bases. The CDR3 is 13 amino acids. The V gene end was trimmed by 4 bases and the J gene end by 14 bases; junction bases not matched to a gene: 11. The germline gives CDR1 SGDLS, CDR2 YYNGEE. The CDR3 spells CASSQGDRRQEFF. As DNA, the CDR3 is TGTGCCAGCAGCCAGGGGGACAGGCGACAGGAGTTCTTC.

J is TRBJ1-1 and V is TRBV29-1; D call uncertain. CDR1 is SQVTM and CDR2 is ANQGSEA in the germline V gene. V was clipped by 4 bases and J by 3 bases, with 6 bases between them. The CDR3 loop spans 11 amino acids. Here the CDR3 DNA reads TGCAGCGTTGTAATGGACACTGAAGCTTTCTTT. Protein product: CSVVMDTEAFF.

The chain has TRBV6-5 and TRBJ1-1, with 7 bases that match TRBD1. With V trimmed by 6 bases and J by 1 base, 5 bases remained unmatched. Germline V gene lookup returns CDR1 MNHEY and CDR2 SVGAGI. The CDR3 runs to 14 residues. The CDR3 DNA reads TGTGCCAGCAGCATAGGGGGCGAGAACACTGAAGCTTTCTTT. The encoded protein is CASSIGGENTEAFF.

V and J are TRBV7-9 and TRBJ2-3; TRBD1 is a possible D gene (5 bases). This CDR3 contains 14 residues. The ends were cut back, 5 bases at V and 2 bases at J, with 11 bases in the middle. Germline V gives CDR1 SEHNR, CDR2 FQNEAQ (reference sequence). The CDR3 loop is CASSPPDNTDTQYF. The CDR3 DNA reads as TGTGCCAGCAGCCCACCGGACAACACAGATACGCAGTATTTT.

The J gene is TRBJ2-1, the V gene TRBV13, with D uncertain. V shed 11 bases and J shed 1 base, with 12 bases lying between them. Germline lookup yields CDR1 PRHDT and CDR2 FYEKMQ (reference sequence). This CDR3 has 13 amino acids. The DNA of the CDR3 is TGTGCCTCTAAAATGTGGTCCTACAATGAGCAGTTCTTC. Its protein is CASKMWSYNEQFF.

V gene TRBV7-9 combines with J gene TRBJ2-2; the D is unclear. V lost 1 base and J 5 bases, leaving 14 bases between the germline ends. Looked up from germline, CDR1 is SEHNR and CDR2 is FQNEAQ (reference sequence). CDR3 size: 16 residues. CDR3 bases: TGTGCCAGCAGCTTAGTACTTGTCACGTGGACCGGGGAGCTGTTTTTT. This translates into CASSLVLVTWTGELFF.